The rows below give T cell receptor beta chains drawn from one sample of a study of identifying expanded T cells in peripheral blood. Clones were read by immunoSEQ multiplex PCR, and TCRdb kept only the in-frame ones, dropping some. The table shows roughly 61,000 clones, with roughly 89% occurring only once. The source material was blood. These receptors were collected from a person between 18 and 75 years old in good health. The CDR3 runs from the conserved cysteine through the conserved F or W.

V | CDR3
TRBV6-5 | CASSTRPVTDEQFF
TRBV6-5 | CASSYSGQVGYEQYF
TRBV25-1 | CASSERQGVGGRAFF
TRBV10-2 | CASSVSSGRNEQYF
TRBV27 | CASSFRGSGPGELFF
TRBV9 | CASSAGTSGRGEQFF
TRBV7-2 | CASSSRQGGGYTF
TRBV29-1 | CSPRRAASTDTQYF
TRBV14 | CASSQERGLSTDTQYF
TRBV7-9 | CASSSGPLAGLYNEQFF
TRBV29-1 | CSVVKASQETQYF
TRBV7-2 | CASSLFQGADTQYF
TRBV19 | CASSMGLGTEQYF
TRBV6-6 | CASNNRGTMTQYF
TRBV7-2 | CASTDTLGGETQYF
TRBV7-8 | CASSLDTEAFF
TRBV9 | CASSVEPGHLNIQYF
TRBV29-1 | CSVAPLNEAFF
TRBV6-6 | CASSYSRVHEQFF
TRBV30 | CAWSPGTGSSGNTIYF
TRBV2 | CASRQMYEKLFF
TRBV28 | CASSLGGSQETQYF
TRBV19 | CATESSQYSYNEQFF
TRBV6-5 | CASSYLGSSVGYTF
TRBV2 | CASSRLGGDNQPQHF
TRBV15 | CATSRGRPGAYNEQFF
TRBV30 | CAWSVVRTGGNYGYTF
TRBV19 | CASSTSGTGGAAKGYTF
TRBV2 | CASSEALPGNYNEQFF
TRBV19 | CASSAKRQFQETQYF
TRBV6-1 | CASSVLGNTGELFF
TRBV6-6 | CASSPGGSNYGYTF
TRBV4-2 | CASTLGAGGYEQYF
TRBV19 | CASSINGGLGETQYF
TRBV6-4 | CASSEIAGSAEAFF
TRBV2 | CASSENIQYF
TRBV18 | CASSPRTGETYGYTF
TRBV7-9 | CASSLGPRSKIPGANVLTF
TRBV23-1 | CASSQSSEEGRGTNEKLFF
TRBV7-2 | CASSLGQGSIGKLFF
TRBV6-1 | CASSEQDSNQPQHF
TRBV6-5 | CASSYSGALDTEAFF
TRBV5-1 | CASSARPNTEAFF
TRBV5-6 | CASSPRDRVGNEQFF
TRBV28 | CASSLVTWGSYEQYF
TRBV5-4 | CASSLDSGTGELFF
TRBV12-5 | CASGLKTGGNLYEQYF
TRBV11-2 | CASSLRSTGRSYGYTF
TRBV27 | CASSPLTSTDTQYF
TRBV7-2 | CASSPWGTDEKLFF
TRBV28 | CASSSVTGASYNEQFF
TRBV28 | CASSLTNSGAVNTGELFF
TRBV2 | CASLRFVEETQYF
TRBV7-2 | CASSLVGGETEAFF
TRBV28 | CASSLNNKNIQYF
TRBV11-2 | CASSLVATGGKHTQYF
TRBV29-1 | CSVGTDRTMETQYF
TRBV7-9 | CASSSFQGADEQYF
TRBV5-1 | CASRTSGGVDEQFF